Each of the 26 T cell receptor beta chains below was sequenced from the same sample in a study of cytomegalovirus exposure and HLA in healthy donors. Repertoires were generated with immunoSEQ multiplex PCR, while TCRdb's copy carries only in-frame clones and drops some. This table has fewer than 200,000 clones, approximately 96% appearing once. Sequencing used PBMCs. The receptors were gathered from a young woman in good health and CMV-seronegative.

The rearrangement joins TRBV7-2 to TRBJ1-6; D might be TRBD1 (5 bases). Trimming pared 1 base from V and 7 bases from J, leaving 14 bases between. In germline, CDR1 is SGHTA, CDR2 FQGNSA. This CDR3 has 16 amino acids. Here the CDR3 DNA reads TGTGCCAGCAGCTTAGTAGGGGCAGCACCAAATTCACCCCTCCACTTT. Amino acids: CASSLVGAAPNSPLHF.

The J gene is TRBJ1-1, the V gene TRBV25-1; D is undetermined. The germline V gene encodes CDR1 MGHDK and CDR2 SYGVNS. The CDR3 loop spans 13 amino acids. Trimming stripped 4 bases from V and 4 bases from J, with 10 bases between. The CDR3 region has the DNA TGTGCCAGCAGTGTGGGCGTGGGCACTGAAGCTTTCTTT. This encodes CASSVGVGTEAFF.

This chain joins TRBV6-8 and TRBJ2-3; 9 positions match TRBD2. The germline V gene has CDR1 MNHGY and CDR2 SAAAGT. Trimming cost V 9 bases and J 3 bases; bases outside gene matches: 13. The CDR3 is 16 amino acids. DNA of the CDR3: TGTGCCAGTTGTCTTGTCCGGACTAGCGCGACAGATACGCAGTATTTT. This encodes CASCLVRTSATDTQYF.

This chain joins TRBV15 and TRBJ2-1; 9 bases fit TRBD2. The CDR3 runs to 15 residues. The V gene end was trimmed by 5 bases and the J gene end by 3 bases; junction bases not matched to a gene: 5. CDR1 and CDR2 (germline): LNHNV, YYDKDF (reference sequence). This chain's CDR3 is CATSRVAGDYNEQFF. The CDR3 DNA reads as TGTGCCACCAGCCGAGTAGCGGGGGACTACAATGAGCAGTTCTTC. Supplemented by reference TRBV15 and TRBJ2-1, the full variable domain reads DAMVIQNPRYQVTQFGKPVTLSCSQTLNHNVMYWYQQKSSQAPKLLFHYYDKDFNNEADTPDNFQSRRPNTSFCFLDIRSPGLGDTAMYLCATSRVAGDYNEQFFGPGTRLTVL.

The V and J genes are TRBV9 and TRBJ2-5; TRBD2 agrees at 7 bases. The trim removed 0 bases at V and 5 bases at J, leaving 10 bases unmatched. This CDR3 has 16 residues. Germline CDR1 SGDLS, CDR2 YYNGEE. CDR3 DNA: TGTGCCAGCAGCGTAGACCGTGGGGGGGACGGGGAGACCCAGTACTTC. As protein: CASSVDRGGDGETQYF.

The CDR3 sequence: CASSLGSGGYNEQFF. The CDR3 DNA sequence: TGTGCCAGCAGCTTAGGTAGCGGGGGTTACAATGAGCAGTTCTTC. The rearrangement uses TRBV7-2 and TRBJ2-1; 9 bases match TRBD2. Trimming took 1 base from V and 4 from J; bases not matched to a gene: 2. CDR3 length: 15 amino acids. Germline V gives CDR1 SGHTA, CDR2 FQGNSA.

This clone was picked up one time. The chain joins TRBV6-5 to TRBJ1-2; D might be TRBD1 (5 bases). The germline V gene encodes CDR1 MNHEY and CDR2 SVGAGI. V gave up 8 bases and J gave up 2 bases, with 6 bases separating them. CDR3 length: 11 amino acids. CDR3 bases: TGTGCCAGCGGGGCCAACTATGGCTACACCTTC. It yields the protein CASGANYGYTF.

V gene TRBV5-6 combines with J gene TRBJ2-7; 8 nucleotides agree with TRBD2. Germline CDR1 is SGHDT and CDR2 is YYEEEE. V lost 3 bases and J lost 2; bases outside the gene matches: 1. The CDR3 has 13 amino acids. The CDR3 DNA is TGTGCCAGCAGCTGGGGACTAGCCTACGAGCAGTACTTC. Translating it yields CASSWGLAYEQYF.

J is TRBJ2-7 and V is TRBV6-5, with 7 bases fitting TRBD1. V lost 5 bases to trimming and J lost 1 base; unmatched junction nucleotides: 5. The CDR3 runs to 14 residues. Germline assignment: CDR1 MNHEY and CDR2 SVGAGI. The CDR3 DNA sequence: TGTGCCAGCAGTCGATACAGGGGATCCTACGAGCAGTACTTC. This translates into CASSRYRGSYEQYF.

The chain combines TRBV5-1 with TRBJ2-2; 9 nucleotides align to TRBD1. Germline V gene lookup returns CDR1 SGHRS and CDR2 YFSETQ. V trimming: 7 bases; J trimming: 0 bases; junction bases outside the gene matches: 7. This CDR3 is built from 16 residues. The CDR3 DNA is TGCGCCAGCCGCCGGGACAGGGCTTCGAACACCGGGGAGCTGTTTTTT. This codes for CASRRDRASNTGELFF.

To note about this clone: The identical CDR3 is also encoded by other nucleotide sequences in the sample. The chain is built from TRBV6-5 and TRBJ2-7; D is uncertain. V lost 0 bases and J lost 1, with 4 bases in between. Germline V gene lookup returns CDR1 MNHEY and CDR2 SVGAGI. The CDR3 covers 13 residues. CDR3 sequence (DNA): TGTGCCAGCAGTTACTCTTCGTCCTACGAGCAGTACTTC. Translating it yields CASSYSSSYEQYF.

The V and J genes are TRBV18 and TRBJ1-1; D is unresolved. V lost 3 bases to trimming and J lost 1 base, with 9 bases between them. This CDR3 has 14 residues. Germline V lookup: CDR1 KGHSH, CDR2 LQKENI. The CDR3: CASSPPSPNTEAFF. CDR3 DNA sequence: TGTGCCAGCTCACCCCCGAGTCCGAACACTGAAGCTTTCTTT.

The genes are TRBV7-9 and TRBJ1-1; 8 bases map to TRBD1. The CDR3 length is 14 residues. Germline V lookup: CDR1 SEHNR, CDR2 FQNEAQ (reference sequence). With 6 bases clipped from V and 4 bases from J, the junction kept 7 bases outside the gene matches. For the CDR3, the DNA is TGTGCCAGCAGACAACAGGGGGTTGGCACTGAAGCTTTCTTT. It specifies CASRQQGVGTEAFF.

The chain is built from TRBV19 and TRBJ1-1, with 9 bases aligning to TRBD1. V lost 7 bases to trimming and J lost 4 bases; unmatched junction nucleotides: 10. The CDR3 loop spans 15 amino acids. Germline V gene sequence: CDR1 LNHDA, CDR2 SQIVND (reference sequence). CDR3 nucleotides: TGTGCCAGTACCCCTCCCAGGACAGGGGCCACTGAAGCTTTCTTT. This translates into CASTPPRTGATEAFF.

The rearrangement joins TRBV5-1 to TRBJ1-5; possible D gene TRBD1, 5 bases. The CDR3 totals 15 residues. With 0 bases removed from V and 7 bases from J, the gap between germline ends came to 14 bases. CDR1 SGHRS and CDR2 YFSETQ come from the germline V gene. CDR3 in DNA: TGCGCCAGCAGCTTGGGGGACTGGGGCGGACAGCCCCAGCATTTT. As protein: CASSLGDWGGQPQHF.

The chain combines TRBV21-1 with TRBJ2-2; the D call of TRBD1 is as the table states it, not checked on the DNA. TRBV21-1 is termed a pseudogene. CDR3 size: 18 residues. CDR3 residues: CASSKVIRDRRNTGELFF. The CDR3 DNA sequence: TGTGCCAGCAGCAAAGTTATTCGGGACAGGCGGAACACCGGGGAGCTGTTTTTT.

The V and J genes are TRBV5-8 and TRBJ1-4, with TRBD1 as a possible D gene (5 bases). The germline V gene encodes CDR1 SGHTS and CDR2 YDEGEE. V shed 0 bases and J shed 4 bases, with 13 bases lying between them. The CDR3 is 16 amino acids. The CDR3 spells CASSLGQRFLNEKLFF. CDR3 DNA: TGTGCCAGCAGCTTGGGACAGCGCTTCCTTAATGAAAAACTGTTTTTT.

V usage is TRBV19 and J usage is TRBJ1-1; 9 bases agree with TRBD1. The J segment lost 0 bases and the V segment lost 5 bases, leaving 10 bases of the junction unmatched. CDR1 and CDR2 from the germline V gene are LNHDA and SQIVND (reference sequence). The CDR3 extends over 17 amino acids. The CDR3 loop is CASSASQGALMNTEAFF. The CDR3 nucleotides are TGTGCCAGTAGTGCGTCACAGGGGGCCCTAATGAACACTGAAGCTTTCTTT.

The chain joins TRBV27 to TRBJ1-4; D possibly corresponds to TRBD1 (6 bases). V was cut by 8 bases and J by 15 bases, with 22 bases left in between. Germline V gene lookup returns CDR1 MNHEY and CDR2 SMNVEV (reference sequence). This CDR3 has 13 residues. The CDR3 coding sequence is TGTGCCAGCCGGCGGGGGGGCGGGACGGTTATGTTTTTT. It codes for CASRRGGGTVMFF.

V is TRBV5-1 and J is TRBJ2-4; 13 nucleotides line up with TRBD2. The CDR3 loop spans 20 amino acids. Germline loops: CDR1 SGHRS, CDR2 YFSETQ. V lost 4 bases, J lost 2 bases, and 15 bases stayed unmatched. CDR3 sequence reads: CASSLTSGTSGVFTKNIQYF. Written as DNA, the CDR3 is TGCGCCAGCAGCCTAACATCGGGGACTAGCGGGGTGTTTACCAAAAACATTCAGTACTTC.

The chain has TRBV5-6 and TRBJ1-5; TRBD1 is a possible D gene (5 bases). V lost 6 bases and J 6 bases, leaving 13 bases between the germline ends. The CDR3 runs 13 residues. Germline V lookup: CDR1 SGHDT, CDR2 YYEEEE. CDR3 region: CASTLGGSQPQHF. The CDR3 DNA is TGTGCCAGCACCCTGGGGGGAAGTCAGCCCCAGCATTTT.

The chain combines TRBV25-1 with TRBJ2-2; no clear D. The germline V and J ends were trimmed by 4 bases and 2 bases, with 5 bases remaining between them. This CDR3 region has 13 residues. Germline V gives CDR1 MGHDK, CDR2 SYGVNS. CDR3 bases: TGTGCCAGCAGTGTCGTAAACACCGGGGAGCTGTTTTTT. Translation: CASSVVNTGELFF.

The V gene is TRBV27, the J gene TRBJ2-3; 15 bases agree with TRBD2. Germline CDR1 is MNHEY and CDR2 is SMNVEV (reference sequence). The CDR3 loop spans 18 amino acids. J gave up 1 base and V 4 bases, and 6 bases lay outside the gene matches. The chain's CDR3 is CASSSGLAGGRGTDTQYF. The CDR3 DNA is TGTGCCAGCAGTTCCGGACTAGCGGGGGGGCGGGGCACAGATACGCAGTATTTT.

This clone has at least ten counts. The CDR3 sequence: CSVEGGGTASYEQYF. In DNA, the CDR3 is TGCAGCGTTGAAGGAGGTGGCACCGCCTCCTACGAGCAGTACTTC. The rearrangement links TRBV29-1 to TRBJ2-7; D gene ambiguous. CDR1 and CDR2 from the germline V gene are SQVTM and ANQGSEA. The CDR3 runs to 15 residues. The germline V and J ends were trimmed by 1 base and 0 bases, with 13 bases remaining between them.

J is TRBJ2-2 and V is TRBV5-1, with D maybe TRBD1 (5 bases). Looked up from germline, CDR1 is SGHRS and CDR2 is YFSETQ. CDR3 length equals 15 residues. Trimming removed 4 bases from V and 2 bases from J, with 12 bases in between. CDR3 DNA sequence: TGCGCCAGCAGCCTCGACAGTACCAACACCGGGGAGCTGTTTTTT. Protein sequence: CASSLDSTNTGELFF.

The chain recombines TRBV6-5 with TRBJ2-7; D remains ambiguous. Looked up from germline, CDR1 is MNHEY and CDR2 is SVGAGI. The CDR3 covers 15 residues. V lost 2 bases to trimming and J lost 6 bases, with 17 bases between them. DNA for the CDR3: TGTGCCAGCAGTTACACCCATCCCTCTCTAAGCGAGCAGTACTTC. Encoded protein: CASSYTHPSLSEQYF.